The rows below give T cell receptor beta chains drawn from one sample of a study of T cell responses to AZD1222 COVID-19 vaccine. The method was immunoSEQ multiplex PCR; TCRdb's version includes in-frame clones alone and lacks a portion of them. The sample lists about 170,000 clones, approximately 90% occurring once. The specimen comprised peripheral blood, sampled 28 days after the second AZD1222 dose. Receptors originate from an adult who received the AZD1222 COVID-19 vaccine. Each CDR3 is given with its conserved first and last residue. A D gene is named only where the DNA matches it firmly. Expanded clones get a size class; other rows say once, few or many, or leave the size out.

size: NA; V: TRBV7-6; J: TRBJ2-1; D: TRBD1; DNA: TGTGCCAGCAGTTCCGGGACAGGGGGCCGGAATGAGCAGTTCTTC; CDR3: CASSSGTGGRNEQFF
size: NA; V: TRBV3-1/TRBV3-2; J: TRBJ2-7; D: NA; DNA: TGTGCCAGCAGCCATCGGGGGCCCAGGTCCTACGAGCAGTACTTC; CDR3: CASSHRGPRSYEQYF
size: NA; V: TRBV7-2; J: TRBJ1-5; D: NA; DNA: TGTGCCAGCACCCTAGGGGGGGGGCCAGGTCAGCCCCAGCATTTT; CDR3: CASTLGGGPGQPQHF
size: once; V: TRBV11-2; J: TRBJ2-2; D: NA; DNA: TGTGCCAGCAATGGGGGGACCGAGGCGAACACCGGGGAGCTGTTTTTT; CDR3: CASNGGTEANTGELFF
size: NA; V: TRBV5-1; J: TRBJ1-2; D: TRBD1; DNA: TGCGCCAGCAGCCGCGGACAGGGTGCCTATGGCTACACCTTC; CDR3: CASSRGQGAYGYTF
size: NA; V: TRBV6-1; J: TRBJ1-5; D: NA; DNA: TGTGCCAGCAGTGAAGAAGGGGGACCTCAGCCCCAGCATTTT; CDR3: CASSEEGGPQPQHF
size: NA; V: TRBV13; J: TRBJ1-2; D: NA; DNA: TGTGCCAGCAGCGGGGGGCGGCTTTCTAACTATGGCTACACCTTC; CDR3: CASSGGRLSNYGYTF
size: few; V: TRBV7-2; J: TRBJ2-1; D: TRBD2; DNA: TGTGCCAGCAGAAGACTAGCGGGGAATTCCCTACTCGCTTATGAGCAGTTCTTC; CDR3: CASRRLAGNSLLAYEQFF
size: NA; V: TRBV3-1/TRBV3-2; J: TRBJ2-1; D: NA; DNA: TGTGCCAGCAGCCCCCCCGTGCGGGGACGCTCCTACAATGAGCAGTTCTTC; CDR3: CASSPPVRGRSYNEQFF
size: NA; V: TRBV11-2; J: TRBJ1-2; D: NA; DNA: TGTGCCAGCAGCCCCGGGGGCGACTATGGCTACACCTTC; CDR3: CASSPGGDYGYTF
size: NA; V: TRBV9; J: TRBJ1-2; D: NA; DNA: TGTGCCAGCAGCGGGATAGAGGGGATCTGGCGCTATGGCTACACCTTC; CDR3: CASSGIEGIWRYGYTF
size: NA; V: TRBV27; J: TRBJ1-2; D: NA; DNA: TGTGCCAGCAGTTTATCGAGAGGGACCTATGGCTACACCTTC; CDR3: CASSLSRGTYGYTF
size: NA; V: TRBV2; J: TRBJ2-5; D: NA; DNA: TGTGCCAGCACGGTCCACCAAGAGACCCAGTACTTC; CDR3: CASTVHQETQYF
size: NA; V: TRBV21-1; J: TRBJ1-6; D: NA; DNA: TGTGCCAGCAGCAGAAGGACTTATAATTCACCCCTCCACTTT; CDR3: CASSRRTYNSPLHF
size: NA; V: TRBV5-6; J: TRBJ1-1; D: NA; DNA: TGTGCCAGCAGACTGAAAGGGTGGACTGAAGCTTTCTTT; CDR3: CASRLKGWTEAFF
size: NA; V: TRBV12-5; J: TRBJ2-2; D: TRBD1; DNA: TGTGCTAGTGCCCCTCCGGGACAGGGAAGGGCCGGGGAGCTGTTTTTT; CDR3: CASAPPGQGRAGELFF
size: NA; V: TRBV7-2; J: TRBJ1-4; D: NA; DNA: TGTGCCAGCAGCTTATCGGGAGGGGAAAAACTGTTTTTT; CDR3: CASSLSGGEKLFF
size: NA; V: TRBV5-1; J: TRBJ2-1; D: NA; DNA: TGCGCCAGCAGCTTGGTCTACGGCAGCTACAATGAGCAGTTCTTC; CDR3: CASSLVYGSYNEQFF
size: NA; V: TRBV7-2; J: TRBJ2-7; D: NA; DNA: TGTGCCAGCAGCGTCCACCTAGGGAACCTACACTACGAGCAGTACTTC; CDR3: CASSVHLGNLHYEQYF
size: once; V: TRBV14; J: TRBJ2-5; D: NA; DNA: TGTGCCAGCAGCCATGGAGAGACCCAGTACTTC; CDR3: CASSHGETQYF
size: NA; V: TRBV5-4; J: TRBJ1-6; D: NA; DNA: TGTGCCAGCAGCTTCGACCGATATTCGGCCCTCCACTTT; CDR3: CASSFDRYSALHF
size: few; V: TRBV4-1; J: TRBJ1-3; D: TRBD1; DNA: TGCGCCAGCAGCCAGTGGGACAGGAGCTCTGGAAACACCATATATTTT; CDR3: CASSQWDRSSGNTIYF
size: NA; V: TRBV5-1; J: TRBJ1-2; D: NA; DNA: TGCGCCAGCAGCCTGGACAGATCAGCTAACTATGGCTACACCTTC; CDR3: CASSLDRSANYGYTF
size: NA; V: TRBV25-1; J: TRBJ2-5; D: NA; DNA: TGTGCCAGCAGTGAGGGGGGGACCCAGTACTTC; CDR3: CASSEGGTQYF
size: NA; V: TRBV18; J: TRBJ1-5; D: NA; DNA: TGTGCCAGCTCACCACAGGGGTTTATGAGGGATCAGCCCCAGCATTTT; CDR3: CASSPQGFMRDQPQHF
size: few; V: TRBV6-5; J: TRBJ1-1; D: NA; DNA: TGTGCCAGCGACCGTAGGGTAAACACTGAAGCTTTCTTT; CDR3: CASDRRVNTEAFF
size: NA; V: TRBV5-6; J: TRBJ1-2; D: TRBD1; DNA: TGTGCCAGCGGGTGGACAGGGGGCTATGGCTACACCTTC; CDR3: CASGWTGGYGYTF
size: NA; V: TRBV2; J: TRBJ2-3; D: NA; DNA: TGTGCCAGCGGAGGGTGGAACACGCAGTATTTT; CDR3: CASGGWNTQYF
size: few; V: TRBV19; J: TRBJ1-1; D: NA; DNA: TGTGCCAGTAGTATCGGGCAGCCGAACACTGAAGCTTTCTTT; CDR3: CASSIGQPNTEAFF
size: NA; V: TRBV30; J: TRBJ1-5; D: NA; DNA: TGTGCCTGGCGATGCGGGCTCCTTAATCAGCCCCAGCATTTT; CDR3: CAWRCGLLNQPQHF
size: once; V: TRBV7-2; J: TRBJ2-4; D: NA; DNA: TGTGCCAGCAGCTTCTTCCCTAGTGGTGGAAACATTCAGTACTTC; CDR3: CASSFFPSGGNIQYF
size: NA; V: TRBV4-3; J: TRBJ2-2; D: NA; DNA: TGCGCCAGGCCTCCTCCGCGGACACCGAACACCGGGGAGCTGTTTTTT; CDR3: CARPPPRTPNTGELFF
size: NA; V: TRBV19; J: TRBJ2-3; D: TRBD2; DNA: TGTGCCAGTAGTATTCAGTCGGTAGCGGGGACTTCGCAGTATTTT; CDR3: CASSIQSVAGTSQYF
size: NA; V: TRBV5-1; J: TRBJ1-4; D: TRBD1; DNA: TGCGCCAGCAGCGGGAGTGGGACAGGTGATGAAAAACTGTTTTTT; CDR3: CASSGSGTGDEKLFF
size: NA; V: TRBV5-6; J: TRBJ2-5; D: TRBD2; DNA: TGTGCCAGCAGCGGAGGACTAGCGGGGGGGCGCCTGGTCCGAGAGACCCAGTACTTC; CDR3: CASSGGLAGGRLVRETQYF
size: NA; V: TRBV23-1; J: TRBJ2-1; D: NA; DNA: TGCGCCAGCAGTCCGCTCTCGACAGGCCCAAAGAGCTCCTACAATGAGCAGTTCTTC; CDR3: CASSPLSTGPKSSYNEQFF
size: NA; V: TRBV27; J: TRBJ1-2; D: NA; DNA: TGTGCCAGCAGTTTATACAGGGATTTAGACTATGGCTACACCTTC; CDR3: CASSLYRDLDYGYTF
size: NA; V: TRBV18; J: TRBJ2-1; D: TRBD2; DNA: TGTGCCAGCTTGCCTCCCTCCGTAGCGGGGGGTTGGAATGAGCAGTTCTTC; CDR3: CASLPPSVAGGWNEQFF
size: NA; V: TRBV5-8; J: TRBJ1-2; D: NA; DNA: TGTGCCAGCAGCTTGGGACCGGGGGCGGGCTATGGCTACACCTTC; CDR3: CASSLGPGAGYGYTF